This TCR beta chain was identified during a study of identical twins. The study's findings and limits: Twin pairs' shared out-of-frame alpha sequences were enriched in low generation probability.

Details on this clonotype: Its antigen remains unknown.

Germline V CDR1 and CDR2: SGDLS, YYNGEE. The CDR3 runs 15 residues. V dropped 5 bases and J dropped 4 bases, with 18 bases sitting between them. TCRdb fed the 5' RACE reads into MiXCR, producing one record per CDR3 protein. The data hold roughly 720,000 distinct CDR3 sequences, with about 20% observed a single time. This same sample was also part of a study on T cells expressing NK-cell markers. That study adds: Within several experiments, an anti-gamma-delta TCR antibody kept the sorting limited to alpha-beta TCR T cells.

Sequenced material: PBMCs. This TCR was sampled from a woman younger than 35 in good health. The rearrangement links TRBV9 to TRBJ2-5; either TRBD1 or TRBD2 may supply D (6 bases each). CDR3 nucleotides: TGTGCCAGCAGTGTGCAGGGGACTCAGAGAGAGACCCAGTACTTC. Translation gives CASSVQGTQRETQYF.